This T cell receptor beta chain came from a study of blood T cells in healthy people across ages. Study results and caveats: Measured against age, TCR beta diversity per million T cells decreased in a roughly linear manner.

A sample-barcoded 5' primer and a J-beta primer mix were used in a second PCR of roughly 7 to 11 cycles. TCRdb re-called the 5' RACE reads through MiXCR, storing one row per CDR3 protein. There are around 940,000 distinct CDR3 sequences in the sample; roughly 47% occur only once, and around 21% lies in the top ten. V was pared by 5 bases and J by 10 bases, with 9 bases between. The CDR3 is made up of 11 amino acids. From germline, CDR1 is PRHDT and CDR2 FYEKMQ (reference sequence). This clonotype was counted a few times. The antigen remains undetermined. Healthy Caucasian individuals from Russia aged roughly 6 to 100 were enrolled as donors. Extraction yielded at least 6 micrograms of total RNA per sample.

This clonotype originated in a woman aged 60-75 years in good health. This chain joins TRBV13 and TRBJ2-1; D call uncertain. Material: blood. CDR3 sequence (DNA): TGTGCCAGCAGCACTCGGACCGAGCAGTTCTTC. It is translated as CASSTRTEQFF.